A single sample is the source of the 15 T cell receptor beta chains below, sequenced in a study of T cell repertoires in cytomegalovirus infection (dated by TCRdb to about 2019). The instrument was an Illumina HiSeq 1500. TCRdb took the public reads, trimmed them with fastp at Q25, ran MiXCR for clone calling and kept in-frame beta chains. Each entry is one CDR3 protein sequence, shown with its most common DNA and genes. This sample holds nearly 550,000 distinct CDR3 sequences; approximately 15% were observed only once. 20% to 30% of the sample is in the top ten clones. Sequencing input: CD8+ T cells from PBMCs. Source of these receptors: a human donor in good health (CMV status not recorded). Some clones in this sample may be carry-over from other donors' samples.

A word on this clonotype: This may stem from a read error, because a much larger clone lies one nucleotide away. The rearrangement links TRBV12-3 or TRBV12-4 to TRBJ2-3; D assignment may be TRBD1 or TRBD2 (5 bases each). This CDR3 is built from 15 residues. CDR3 region: CARSLRDGGTDTQYF. The CDR3 region has the DNA TGTGCCAGAAGTTTAAGGGACGGGGGCACAGATACGCAGTATTTT.

In the case of this clonotype: Germline is not matched at one junction end, which may reflect a read error. The chain links TRBV9 to TRBJ2-4; 7 bases are shared with TRBD1. Germline-derived CDR1 and CDR2 are SGDLS and YYNGEE. This CDR3 region has 17 residues. The CDR3 region is CASSAQGEVHPSNIRYF. The CDR3 nucleotides read TGTGCCAGCAGCGCTCAGGGGGAAGTCCACCCCTCTAACATTCGGTACTTC.

The genes are TRBV5-1 and TRBJ2-3, with 9 bases lining up with TRBD1. V lost 3 bases and J lost 2; bases outside the gene matches: 7. Germline-derived CDR1 and CDR2 are SGHRS and YFSETQ. The CDR3 is 16 amino acids. Here the CDR3 reads CASSSTGTGPTDTQYF. The DNA for the CDR3 is TGCGCCAGCAGCTCAACCGGGACAGGGCCCACAGATACGCAGTATTTT.

This clonotype occurred a few times. The V and J genes are TRBV27 and TRBJ2-7; D possibly corresponds to TRBD1 (6 bases). CDR1 and CDR2 from the germline V gene are MNHEY and SMNVEV (reference sequence). With 4 bases removed from V and 6 bases from J, the gap between germline ends came to 22 bases. CDR3 length: 16 residues. The CDR3 DNA reads TGTGCCAGCAGTTACTCAGGGGCCGTAGGCCATGGCGAGCAGTACTTC. Its translation: CASSYSGAVGHGEQYF.

Comment on this clonotype: At one boundary the junction diverges from the germline segment, which might be a read error. This rearrangement joins TRBV7-9 to TRBJ2-4; TRBD1 agrees at 8 bases. The CDR3 is made up of 14 amino acids. Germline lookup yields CDR1 SEHNR and CDR2 FQNEAQ (reference sequence). CDR3 amino acids: CASSFTGTGASRDF. DNA for the CDR3: TGTGCCAGCAGCTTCACCGGGACAGGCGCTTCTCGGGACTTC.

The rearrangement links TRBV7-9 to TRBJ2-3, with D perhaps TRBD1 (6 bases). V lost 5 bases, J lost 0 bases, and 18 bases lay in between. The CDR3 sequence is 17 residues long. Looked up from germline, CDR1 is SEHNR and CDR2 is FQNEAQ (reference sequence). CDR3 nucleotides: TGTGCCAGCAGCCCTCCTCGGACAGAATCTAGCACAGATACGCAGTATTTT. It specifies CASSPPRTESSTDTQYF.

This clonotype was picked up a small number of times. The chain couples TRBV6-1 to TRBJ1-2; possible D gene TRBD1, 5 bases. Germline CDR1 and CDR2: MNHNS and SASEGT. Between the trimmed V and J ends, which lost 9 bases and 0 bases, there was a span of 11 bases. The CDR3 loop spans 13 amino acids. CDR3 loop: CASRGEANYGYTF. CDR3 DNA sequence: TGTGCCAGTCGGGGGGAAGCTAACTATGGCTACACCTTC.

On this clonotype itself: Relative to the germline gene, one junction end is altered; a read error may explain this. The chain employs TRBV20-1 and TRBJ2-5; possibly TRBD2 for D (6 bases). The CDR3 covers 13 residues. The germline CDR1 and CDR2 sequences are DFQATT and SNEGSKA (reference sequence). The CDR3 loop reads CSARVSGVVTQYF. For the CDR3, the DNA is TGCAGTGCCAGAGTCTCGGGAGTGGTGACCCAGTACTTC.

This clonotype was detected many times. The V and J genes are TRBV11-3 and TRBJ2-5; D call uncertain. The length of the CDR3 is 13 residues. Germline V gene sequence: CDR1 SGHNT, CDR2 YENEEA. Between the trimmed V and J ends, which lost 5 bases and 5 bases, there was a span of 12 bases. The CDR3: CASSLVSGETQYF. CDR3 DNA sequence: TGTGCCAGCAGCCTAGTCAGTGGGGAGACCCAGTACTTC. Together with reference TRBV11-3 and TRBJ2-5, the CDR3 gives the full variable domain: EAGVVQSPRYKIIEKKQPVAFWCNPISGHNTLYWYLQNLGQGPELLIRYENEEAVDDSQLPKDRFSAERLKGVDSTLKIQPAELGDSAVYLCASSLVSGETQYFGPGTRLLVL.

This clonotype was counted once. The V call is TRBV30, the J call TRBJ2-1; 8 bases match TRBD1. Germline V lookup: CDR1 GTSNPN, CDR2 SVGIG (reference sequence). CDR3 size: 12 residues. The J segment lost 10 bases and the V segment lost 0 bases, leaving 2 bases of the junction unmatched. The CDR3 protein is CAWSVNRGEQFF. CDR3 bases: TGTGCCTGGAGTGTAAACAGGGGGGAGCAGTTCTTC.

This clonotype came up many times. The chain employs TRBV10-3 and TRBJ2-7; 8 nucleotides agree with TRBD1. Trimming took 0 bases from V and 1 from J; bases not matched to a gene: 17. The CDR3 spans 20 residues. Germline CDR1 is ENHRY and CDR2 is SYGVKD. The CDR3 DNA reads TGTGCCATCAGTGAGTCTATTGTCTCGGGACGGGACAGGTATTCCTACGAGCAGTACTTC. It is translated as CAISESIVSGRDRYSYEQYF.

This clonotype was counted a few times. The rearrangement uses TRBV10-2 and TRBJ2-2, with unresolved D. The CDR3 covers 15 residues. V was clipped by 0 bases and J by 6 bases, with 11 bases between them. Germline CDR1 is WSHSY and CDR2 is SAAADI. The CDR3 here is CASSESGSLPGELFF. The CDR3 DNA is TGCGCCAGCAGTGAGTCGGGTAGCCTTCCCGGGGAGCTGTTTTTT.

This clonotype occurred many times. The chain has TRBV6-6 and TRBJ2-2; 9 positions match TRBD2. The V and J ends lost 2 bases and 1 base, in that order; junction bases with no gene match: 2. The CDR3 extends over 16 amino acids. Germline V lookup: CDR1 MNHNY, CDR2 SVGAGI (reference sequence). CDR3 DNA: TGTGCCAGCAGTTACCGTAGCGGGAGGAACACCGGGGAGCTGTTTTTT. This codes for CASSYRSGRNTGELFF.

This clonotype was observed a few times. This chain connects TRBV3-1 to TRBJ2-7; TRBD1 or TRBD2 may be the D gene (5 bases each). The CDR3 runs 15 residues. The V gene lost 0 bases and the J gene lost 5 bases, with 14 bases spanning the gap. Per germline, CDR1 LGHDT and CDR2 YNNKEL (reference sequence). CDR3 region: CASSQEGRTLNEQYF. CDR3 DNA: TGTGCCAGCAGCCAAGAGGGACGGACCCTCAACGAGCAGTACTTC.

This clonotype was found a few times. The rearrangement links TRBV2 to TRBJ2-1; 9 bases match TRBD2. CDR1 is SNHLY, CDR2 FYNNEI, per germline. The ends lost 1 base at V and 4 bases at J; junction bases unmatched: 2. This CDR3 spans 15 amino acids. This CDR3 reads CASSEVLAGYNEQFF. In DNA, the CDR3 is TGTGCCAGCAGTGAAGTGCTAGCGGGGTACAATGAGCAGTTCTTC.